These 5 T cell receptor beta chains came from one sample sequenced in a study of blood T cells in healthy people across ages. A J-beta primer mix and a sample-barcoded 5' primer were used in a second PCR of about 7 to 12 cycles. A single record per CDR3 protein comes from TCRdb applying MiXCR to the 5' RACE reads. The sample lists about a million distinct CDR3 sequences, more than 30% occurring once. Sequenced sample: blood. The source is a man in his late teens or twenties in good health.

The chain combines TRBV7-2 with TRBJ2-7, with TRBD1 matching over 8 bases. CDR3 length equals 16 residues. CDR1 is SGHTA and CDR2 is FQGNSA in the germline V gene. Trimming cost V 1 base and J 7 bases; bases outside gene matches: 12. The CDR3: CASSLEGTGSYNEQYF. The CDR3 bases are TGTGCCAGCAGCTTAGAAGGGACAGGTTCCTACAATGAGCAGTACTTC.

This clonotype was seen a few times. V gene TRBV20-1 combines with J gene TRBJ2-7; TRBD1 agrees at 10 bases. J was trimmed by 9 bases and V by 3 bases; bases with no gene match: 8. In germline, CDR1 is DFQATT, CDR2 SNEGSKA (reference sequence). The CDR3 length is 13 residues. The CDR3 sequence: CSARIGQGDRQYF. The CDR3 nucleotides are TGCAGTGCTAGGATAGGACAGGGGGATCGGCAGTACTTC.

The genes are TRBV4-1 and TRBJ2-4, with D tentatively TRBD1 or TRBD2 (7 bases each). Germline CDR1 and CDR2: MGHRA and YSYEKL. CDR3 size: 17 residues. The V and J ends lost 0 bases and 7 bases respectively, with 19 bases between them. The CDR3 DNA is TGCGCCAGCAGCCAAGATCATTGGGGCAGGGGGGGCAACATTCAGTACTTC. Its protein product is CASSQDHWGRGGNIQYF.

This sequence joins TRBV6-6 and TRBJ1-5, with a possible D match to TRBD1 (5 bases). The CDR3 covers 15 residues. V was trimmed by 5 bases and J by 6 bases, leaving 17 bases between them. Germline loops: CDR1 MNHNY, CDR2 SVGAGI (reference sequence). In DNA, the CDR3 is TGTGCCAGCAGTGGACACGATTATGGGCGTCAGCCCCAGCATTTT. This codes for CASSGHDYGRQPQHF.

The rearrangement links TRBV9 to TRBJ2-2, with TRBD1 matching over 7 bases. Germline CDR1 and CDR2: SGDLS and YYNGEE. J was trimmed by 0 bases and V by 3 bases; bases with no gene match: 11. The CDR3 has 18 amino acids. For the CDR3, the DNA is TGTGCCAGCAGCGCACACCCACCGGGACAGCCGAACACCGGGGAGCTGTTTTTT. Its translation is CASSAHPPGQPNTGELFF.